The clone carrying this T cell receptor beta chain was observed a few times. Per the authors' pipeline: Scientists estimated how many nucleated cells there were by amplifying reference gene primers. Repertoires were generated with immunoSEQ multiplex PCR, while TCRdb's copy carries only in-frame clones and drops some. Clone size and the V and J calls come from that table; the DNA yielded D and trimming. The data hold some 110,000 clones, with around 80% observed a single time. The data originate from a study of blood T cell repertoires in COVID-19. In the study overall: From the United States, Italy and Spain came samples of acute and convalescent COVID-19. In each case, the material was cDNA or gDNA derived from T cells, B-cell-depleted T cells, or PBMCs.

V was shortened by 2 bases and J by 8 bases, with 21 bases between the two germline ends. The CDR3 is 16 amino acids. Germline lookup yields CDR1 SGHTA and CDR2 FQGNSA. The TCR originated in a man aged 65-85 years with acute or convalescent COVID-19. The V and J genes are TRBV7-2 and TRBJ1-2; D unclear. Sequencing was performed on peripheral blood. Here the CDR3 DNA reads TGTGCCAGCAGCTTAAGCCGAGTCCGACTAATAGGGGGCTACACCTTC. Translated, it gives CASSLSRVRLIGGYTF. The entire variable domain, with the rest obtained from reference TRBV7-2 and TRBJ1-2, is as follows: GAGVSQSPSNKVTEKGKDVELRCDPISGHTALYWYRQSLGQGLEFLIYFQGNSAPDKSGLPSDRFSAERTGGSVSTLTIQRTQQEDSAVYLCASSLSRVRLIGGYTFGSGTRLTVV.